One sample yielded the 8 T cell receptor beta chains listed below, sequenced in a study of CD8+CD57+ T cells in acquired aplastic anemia. It was genomic DNA that served as the template for profiling TCR beta VDJ and CDR3. A single record per CDR3 protein comes from TCRdb applying MiXCR to the reads. The top ten hold 1.3% of the sample, which has over 250,000 distinct CDR3 sequences, 50% to 65% seen once. Patients chosen for sequencing had shown CD8+CD57+ cell expansion by flow cytometry. Source material: sorted CD4+, CD8+, or CD8+CD57+ T cells (not recorded which) from PBMCs. The receptors were sampled from a human donor with aplastic anemia.

V usage is TRBV10-2 and J usage is TRBJ2-7, with TRBD2 identical over 11 bases. Trimming cost V 6 bases and J 0 bases; bases outside gene matches: 4. The CDR3 spans 15 residues. Germline lookup yields CDR1 WSHSY and CDR2 SAAADI. The DNA of the CDR3 is TGCGCCAGCAGGCCGACTAGCGGGGTCTCCTACGAGCAGTACTTC. Its translation: CASRPTSGVSYEQYF.

V usage is TRBV20-1 and J usage is TRBJ2-7; D uncertain. In germline, CDR1 is DFQATT, CDR2 SNEGSKA (reference sequence). Trimming removed 0 bases from V and 3 bases from J, with 6 bases in between. The length of the CDR3 is 12 residues. CDR3 nucleotides: TGCAGTGCTAGAGACAAGATCTACGAGCAGTACTTC. Protein sequence: CSARDKIYEQYF.

The chain is built from TRBV5-1 and TRBJ2-5, with 7 nucleotides matching TRBD2. The CDR3 spans 13 residues. V dropped 4 bases and J dropped 6; count of bases not matched to a gene: 6. Germline CDR1 and CDR2: SGHRS and YFSETQ. The CDR3 bases are TGCGCCAGCAGCGGGAGGGCCGAAAAGACCCAGTACTTC. Its translation: CASSGRAEKTQYF. Looking up the rest from reference TRBV5-1 and TRBJ2-5 gives the full variable domain: KAGVTQTPRYLIKTRGQQVTLSCSPISGHRSVSWYQQTPGQGLQFLFEYFSETQRNKGNFPGRFSGRQFSNSRSEMNVSTLELGDSALYLCASSGRAEKTQYFGPGTRLLVL.

This sequence joins TRBV20-1 and TRBJ2-7; D is ambiguous. CDR1 is DFQATT, CDR2 SNEGSKA, per germline (reference sequence). CDR3 length equals 13 residues. Trimming pared 4 bases from V and 2 bases from J, leaving 12 bases between. The CDR3: CSANNLGPYEQYF. The CDR3 bases are TGCAGTGCTAACAACCTAGGACCCTACGAGCAGTACTTC.

The rearrangement joins TRBV19 to TRBJ2-1; 10 bases match TRBD2. The junction had 8 bases not matched to a gene; V was cut back by 7 bases and J by 2 bases. CDR1 LNHDA and CDR2 SQIVND come from the germline V gene (reference sequence). The CDR3 totals 16 residues. The CDR3 region has the DNA TGTGCCAGTACCGACACAGGACTAGCGGCCTACAATGAGCAGTTCTTC. Translation gives CASTDTGLAAYNEQFF.

Only one count was recorded for this clonotype. The genes are TRBV5-1 and TRBJ2-7; 7 nucleotides line up with TRBD1. Germline-derived CDR1 and CDR2 are SGHRS and YFSETQ. The CDR3 runs to 15 residues. V dropped 0 bases and J dropped 6; count of bases not matched to a gene: 9. CDR3 sequence: CASSLGRGQSSEQYF. In DNA, the CDR3 is TGCGCCAGCAGCTTGGGAAGGGGACAGTCAAGCGAGCAGTACTTC.

This clonotype was observed at least ten times. The chain joins TRBV9 to TRBJ2-7, with 8 positions matching TRBD2. The CDR3 is 14 amino acids. V shed 0 bases and J 6 bases; nucleotides not matched to a gene: 5. CDR1 SGDLS and CDR2 YYNGEE come from the germline V gene. The CDR3 loop reads CASSVDGGASEQYF. The CDR3, as DNA: TGTGCCAGCAGCGTAGACGGGGGGGCCTCCGAGCAGTACTTC.

V gene TRBV20-1 combines with J gene TRBJ1-5; no reliable D call. CDR1 and CDR2 from the germline V gene are DFQATT and SNEGSKA (reference sequence). V was pared by 2 bases and J by 6 bases, with 8 bases between. The CDR3 consists of 12 residues. CDR3 sequence (DNA): TGCAGTGCTAGAATCTCGACTCAGCCCCAGCATTTT. This codes for CSARISTQPQHF.